Described below is a single T cell receptor (beta chain) sequence and its context. What it recognizes is unknown. This record comes from a study of lymphopenia after photon versus proton radiotherapy. The germline V gene encodes CDR1 MDHEN and CDR2 SYDVKM. The CDR3 sequence is 12 residues long. V was cut by 2 bases and J by 12 bases, with 11 bases left in between. Using immunoSEQ multiplex PCR, the repertoire was profiled, and TCRdb retains in-frame clones only, with some absent. The data hold nearly 25,000 clones, with 82% observed a single time. Study-level points and caveats: Better survival with proton therapy was suggested as possible, not demonstrated. Oligoclonal CD8+ Temra expansion after nadir drove photon patients' diversity drop. Proton therapy kept repertoires fairly stable, unlike photons, which gained effector/memory cells.

The sample here was peripheral blood, taken from a patient treated with proton-based radiotherapy. This rearrangement joins TRBV28 to TRBJ2-1; tentatively, D is TRBD2 (5 bases). This clonotype was sampled from a woman between 70 and 85 years old with pancreatic cancer. In DNA form, the CDR3 reads TGTGCCAGCAGTTTAATCCGGGAAGGGCAGTTCTTC. Translation gives CASSLIREGQFF.